The T cell receptor beta chain under discussion was sequenced for a study of beta chain features in type 1 diabetes. The whole isolated RNA underwent reverse transcription, so sequencing captured expressed TCRB transcripts. Libraries were prepared by immunoSEQ multiplex PCR; TCRdb keeps only in-frame clonotypes and omits some of them. The table includes hundreds of thousands of clones, about 14% detected once. Overall study results and limits: The similarity of naive, central memory and Treg TCRB repertoires appeared greater among patients than among healthy donors. In every one of the four CD4+ subsets, TCRB CDR3s were moderately but significantly shorter in Type 1 diabetes patients.

As for this clone: Its antigen remains unknown.

The V gene's germline CDR1 is ENHRY and CDR2 SYGVKD. The CDR3 is 16 residues long. Trimming at V came to 4 bases and at J to 8 bases, leaving 12 bases not matched to a gene. The V call is TRBV10-3, the J call TRBJ1-2; TRBD1 matches at 11 bases. The sequenced material came from naive CD4+ T cells from blood. The receptor was derived from a man aged 18 to 30 with type 1 diabetes. As DNA, the CDR3 is TGTGCCATCAGTGCCTCGCCGGGGGACAGGGGGAGAGGCTACACCTTC. Its translation is CAISASPGDRGRGYTF.